This T cell receptor beta chain was identified during a study of immune evolution from preneoplasia to lung adenocarcinoma. Study results and caveats: Normal lung had the highest top T cell clone frequencies.

Each case's diagnosis was confirmed by two pathologists on H&E. Profiling relied on immunoSEQ multiplex PCR, and the TCRdb table lists in-frame clones only, not all of them. The sample includes 20,000 to 30,000 clones, roughly 74% seen only once; the top ten take 5% to 7%. This clone was observed a single time. What it binds is not known. Per the germline V gene, CDR1 is MDHEN and CDR2 is SYDVKM. The CDR3 has 15 residues. With 5 bases clipped from V and 4 bases from J, the junction kept 5 bases outside the gene matches. The sequencing input was FFPE invasive lung adenocarcinoma tissue. V is TRBV28 and J is TRBJ2-5, with TRBD2 identical over 12 bases. The TCR was taken from a person in their sixties or seventies with invasive lung adenocarcinoma. Some clones in this sample may be carry-over from other donors' samples. The chain's CDR3 is CASSRLAGGAETQYF. CDR3 sequence (DNA): TGTGCCAGCAGTAGGCTAGCGGGAGGGGCAGAGACCCAGTACTTC.